This record looks at one TCR beta chain sequence and its context. This sample stems from a study of blood T cell repertoires in COVID-19. Study overall: Collection of acute and convalescent COVID-19 samples took place in the United States, Italy and Spain. From T cells, B-cell-depleted T cells, or PBMCs came the material, which was cDNA or gDNA.

While infection was still active, Seattle patients were enrolled and then followed longitudinally. Original processing methods: Amplification of reference gene primers provided the estimated nucleated cell counts. Some clones are missing from TCRdb's copy, which holds only in-frame ones; the method was immunoSEQ multiplex PCR. V and J calls and clone size come straight from that table; D and trimming were deduced from the DNA. The sample contains over 150,000 clones, approximately 85% of which appear only once. The CDR3 covers 15 residues. In germline, CDR1 is LNHDA, CDR2 SQIVND (reference sequence). After removal of 5 bases from V and 2 bases from J, the junction contained 6 bases not matched to a gene.

The J gene is TRBJ1-1, the V gene TRBV19, with 9 bases that match TRBD1. The sequenced sample consisted of peripheral blood. The TCR was taken from a man aged 55 to 70 with COVID-19, enrolled during active disease. CDR3 coding DNA: TGTGCCAGTAGTGTCTCGACAGGGGGAAACACTGAAGCTTTCTTT. Protein sequence: CASSVSTGGNTEAFF.